This TCR beta chain was identified in a study of T cell responses to AZD1222 COVID-19 vaccine. Study conclusions and caveats: Across the whole spike, CD4 TCRs peaked at regions 160-218 and 743-854. Baseline antibody screening turned up just six or seven seropositive AZD1222 recipients.

This clone was seen only once. Its antigen remains unknown. The CDR3 is 16 residues long. Deletions cut 1 base from V and 0 bases from J, with 9 bases between. Germline V gene lookup returns CDR1 LNHNV and CDR2 YYDKDF (reference sequence). Sequencing was performed with immunoSEQ multiplex PCR; in TCRdb, only in-frame clones are kept and a portion is missing. In the table there are 110,000 to 150,000 clones, 93% of which are singletons. This sample comprised peripheral blood, obtained on day 0 of AZD1222 vaccination. This sequence originates from an adult in good health. This chain links TRBV15 with TRBJ2-2; no reliable D call. The CDR3 coding sequence is TGTGCCACCAGCAGAGCTCGAGTTTCGAACACCGGGGAGCTGTTTTTT. It is translated as CATSRARVSNTGELFF.